This record looks at one TCR beta chain sequence and its context. The antigen remains undetermined. These data originate in a study of T cell repertoires in ileal Crohn's disease. Regarding time point: neoterminal ileum biopsy at postoperative endoscopy, about 6 months after surgery. TCRB immunosequencing input was around 460 nanograms of biopsy DNA per sample. Here immunoSEQ multiplex PCR was the method, and the copy in TCRdb shows in-frame clones only, minus some. The sample includes some 60,000 clones, 85% to 90% of them seen just once. The CDR3 covers 16 residues. Germline CDR1 MNHNY, CDR2 SVGAGI (reference sequence). After removal of 5 bases from V and 1 base from J, the junction contained 3 bases not matched to a gene. Study conclusions and caveats: Compared with non-smokers, active smokers at surgery showed more clonal expansions. Mucosal expansions were suggested to be mainly CD8 T cells. Within the first postoperative year, endoscopy came at median about 7.3 months.

The gene calls are TRBV6-6 and TRBJ2-2, with 11 bases matching TRBD2. The material sequenced was ileal tissue. This clonotype was obtained from an adult with Crohn's disease. DNA for the CDR3: TGTGCCAGCAGTACCACTAGCGGGAGGAACACCGGGGAGCTGTTTTTT. Translating it yields CASSTTSGRNTGELFF.